The next 9 T cell receptor beta chains were all read from a single sample in a study of technical replicates of blood from several donors. TCRdb's table, derived via immunoSEQ multiplex PCR, lists solely in-frame clones and lacks some. The sample includes about 14,000 clones, roughly 84% of them seen just once. Material: PBMCs. The receptors were gathered from a human donor in good health.

This clone came up a few times. The V gene is TRBV6-5, the J gene TRBJ1-5, with 8 bases identical to TRBD1. V gave up 5 bases and J gave up 5 bases; unmatched junction bases: 8. Germline values: CDR1 MNHEY, CDR2 SVGAGI. CDR3 length equals 15 residues. The CDR3 DNA reads as TGTGCCAGCAGTCCCCGGGACAGGCTGGATCAGCCCCAGCATTTT. Its translation is CASSPRDRLDQPQHF.

The chain joins TRBV11-3 to TRBJ2-1, with TRBD2 identical over 10 bases. CDR3 length: 17 amino acids. V dropped 5 bases and J dropped 5; count of bases not matched to a gene: 12. Germline CDR1 reads SGHNT; CDR2 reads YENEEA. The CDR3 region is CASSLTKTSGLNNEQFF. CDR3 nucleotide sequence: TGTGCCAGCAGCCTTACTAAGACTAGCGGGCTCAACAATGAGCAGTTCTTC.

This rearrangement joins TRBV25-1 to TRBJ1-1; 8 nucleotides agree with TRBD1. J gave up 5 bases and V 1 base, and 6 bases lay outside the gene matches. The V gene's germline CDR1 is MGHDK and CDR2 SYGVNS. This CDR3 has 15 residues. CDR3 sequence reads: CASSELQGARTEAFF. CDR3 sequence (DNA): TGTGCCAGCAGTGAATTGCAGGGGGCGAGAACTGAAGCTTTCTTT.

The CDR3 DNA sequence: TGTGCCAGCATCCTAGCGGGAGCCAATGAGCAGTTCTTC. It is translated as CASILAGANEQFF. This chain uses TRBV11-2 with TRBJ2-1; 10 nucleotides match TRBD2. CDR3 length: 13 residues. V gave up 7 bases and J gave up 6 bases; unmatched junction bases: 3. Germline V gene lookup returns CDR1 SGHAT and CDR2 FQNNGV.

J is TRBJ2-3 and V is TRBV6-5; a weak D match, TRBD2 (6 bases). CDR1 MNHEY and CDR2 SVGAGI come from the germline V gene. V was shortened by 2 bases and J by 0 bases, with 9 bases between the two germline ends. This CDR3 region has 15 residues. The DNA for the CDR3 is TGTGCCAGCAGTTACGTTAGCGGAAGCACAGATACGCAGTATTTT. This translates into CASSYVSGSTDTQYF.

This clone has more than one count but fewer than ten. The V call is TRBV6-5, the J call TRBJ1-2; TRBD1 agrees at 12 bases. Germline CDR1 and CDR2: MNHEY and SVGAGI. V was clipped by 6 bases and J by 8 bases; unmatched bases: 10. The CDR3 is 15 amino acids. The CDR3 spells CASSPPGQGARGYTF. In DNA, the CDR3 is TGTGCCAGCAGCCCACCGGGACAGGGGGCGCGGGGCTACACCTTC.

The chain recombines TRBV28 with TRBJ2-1; D gene uncertain. The CDR3 runs 13 residues. The ends were cut back, 7 bases at V and 8 bases at J, with 15 bases in the middle. Germline CDR1 is MDHEN and CDR2 is SYDVKM. The CDR3, as DNA: TGTGCCAGCACCTTCCCTCCCGGAGATGAGCAGTTCTTC. This gives the protein CASTFPPGDEQFF.

The genes are TRBV10-1 and TRBJ2-3; the D gene is possibly TRBD2 (6 bases). CDR1 and CDR2 (germline): WNHNN, SYGVQD (reference sequence). The CDR3 runs 15 residues. Deletions cut 2 bases from V and 6 bases from J, with 15 bases between. In nucleotides, the CDR3 is TGCGCCAGCAGTGAGGCCGGGGCTAGCGACGATACGCAGTATTTT. Its translation: CASSEAGASDDTQYF.

The chain carries TRBV5-1 and TRBJ2-3; TRBD2 agrees at 7 bases. V lost 7 bases to trimming and J lost 5 bases; unmatched junction nucleotides: 10. The CDR3 runs to 14 residues. Germline values: CDR1 SGHRS, CDR2 YFSETQ. This CDR3 reads CASGGREAGDTQYF. The CDR3 DNA follows: TGCGCCAGCGGCGGCCGGGAGGCCGGAGATACGCAGTATTTT.